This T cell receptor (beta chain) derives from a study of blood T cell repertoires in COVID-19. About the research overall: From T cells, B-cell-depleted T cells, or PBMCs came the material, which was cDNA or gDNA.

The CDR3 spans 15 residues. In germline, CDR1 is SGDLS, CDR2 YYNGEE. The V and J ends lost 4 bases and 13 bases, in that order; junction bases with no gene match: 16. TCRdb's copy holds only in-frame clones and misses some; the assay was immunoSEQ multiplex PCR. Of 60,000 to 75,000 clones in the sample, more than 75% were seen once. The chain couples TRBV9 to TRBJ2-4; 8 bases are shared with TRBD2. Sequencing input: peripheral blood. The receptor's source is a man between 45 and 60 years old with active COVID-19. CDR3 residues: CASSRSSSLLAGQYF. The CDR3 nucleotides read TGTGCCAGCAGCCGCAGTTCCAGCCTCTTAGCGGGGCAGTACTTC. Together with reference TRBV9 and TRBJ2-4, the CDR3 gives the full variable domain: DSGVTQTPKHLITATGQRVTLRCSPRSGDLSVYWYQQSLDQGLQFLIQYYNGEERAKGNILERFSAQQFPDLHSELNLSSLELGDSALYFCASSRSSSLLAGQYFGAGTRLSVL.